Here is one TCR beta chain with its context. Its matching antigen is unknown. This table comes from immunoSEQ multiplex PCR, and its TCRdb copy is limited to in-frame clones, with some not included. Of 400,000 or so clones listed, roughly nine tenths are singletons. Treatment described: over 15 received Ad26.COV2.S at low or high dose, single or two shots; a few received placebo; per-sample allocation not given. Following the first vaccine or placebo injection, samples were taken on day 63. The donor's status was that of an adult aged 18-55 years in Boston. The sample originates from a study of Ad26.COV2.S vaccination and SARS-CoV-2 variants. Germline-derived CDR1 and CDR2 are LGHDT and YNNKEL (reference sequence). The CDR3 extends over 14 amino acids. V trimming: 1 base; J trimming: 4 bases; junction bases outside the gene matches: 0. General observations from the study: With respect to non-spike TCR breadth, vaccine and placebo recipients were similar. The placebo group had lower spike-specific TCR breadth than the vaccine recipients did.

V usage is TRBV3-1 (or the pseudogene TRBV3-2) and J usage is TRBJ2-2, with 7 positions matching TRBD2. The sequences come from peripheral blood, collected in a trial of Ad26.COV2.S vaccine versus placebo. This clonotype was obtained from a person between 18 and 59 years old who received the Ad26.COV2.S COVID-19 vaccine or a placebo. The CDR3 here is CASSQVAGTGELFF. The CDR3 DNA is TGTGCCAGCAGCCAAGTAGCGGGCACCGGGGAGCTGTTTTTT.